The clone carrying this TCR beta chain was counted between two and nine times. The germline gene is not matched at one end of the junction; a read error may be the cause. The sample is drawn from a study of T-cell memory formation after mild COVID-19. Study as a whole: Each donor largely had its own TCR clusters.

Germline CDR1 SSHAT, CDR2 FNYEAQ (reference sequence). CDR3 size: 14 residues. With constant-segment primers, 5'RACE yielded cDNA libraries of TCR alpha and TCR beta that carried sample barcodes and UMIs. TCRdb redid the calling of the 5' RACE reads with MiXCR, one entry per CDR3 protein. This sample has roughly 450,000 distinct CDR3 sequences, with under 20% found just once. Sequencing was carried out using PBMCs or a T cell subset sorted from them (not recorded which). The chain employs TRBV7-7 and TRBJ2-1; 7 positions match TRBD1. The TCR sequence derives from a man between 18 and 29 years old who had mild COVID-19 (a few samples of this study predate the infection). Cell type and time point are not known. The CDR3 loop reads CASSLGGVGAEQFF. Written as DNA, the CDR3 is TGTGCTAGCAGCTTAGGGGGCGTCGGGGCTGAGCAGTTCTTC.